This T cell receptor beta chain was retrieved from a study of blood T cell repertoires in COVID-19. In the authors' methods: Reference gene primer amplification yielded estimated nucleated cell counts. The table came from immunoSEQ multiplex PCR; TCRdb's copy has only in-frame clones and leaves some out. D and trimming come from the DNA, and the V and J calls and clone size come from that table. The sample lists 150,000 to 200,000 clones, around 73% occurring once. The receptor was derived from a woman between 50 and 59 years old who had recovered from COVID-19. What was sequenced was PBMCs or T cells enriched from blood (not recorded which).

DNA of the CDR3: TGTGCCAGCTCACTACCCGGGACTAGTCAGAGTATATCGCGAGAGACCCAGTACTTC. This sequence encodes CASSLPGTSQSISRETQYF. The chain carries TRBV18 and TRBJ2-5, with TRBD2 matching 8 bases. The CDR3 is 19 amino acids. Per germline, CDR1 KGHSH and CDR2 LQKENI. V shed 4 bases and J 4 bases; nucleotides not matched to a gene: 20.